The next 25 T cell receptor beta chains were all read from a single sample in a study of T cells expressing NK-cell markers. From its re-call of the 5' RACE reads, TCRdb lists each CDR3 protein once, without DNA. Recorded for this sample: fewer than 400,000 distinct CDR3 sequences. Sequenced: blood T cells: a sorted CD56 or NKG2C T cell subset, CD4+ or CD8+ T cells, or bulk PBMC T cells (not recorded which). Source of these receptors: a woman aged 45-59 years in good health.

The gene calls are TRBV11-2 and TRBJ2-3. There are 15 residues in the CDR3. Germline loops: CDR1 SGHAT, CDR2 FQNNGV. This CDR3 is CASSLSVGDTDTQYF.

The CDR3 sequence is CASGTPGGETQYF. The chain carries TRBV12-5 and TRBJ2-5; TCRdb names TRBD2, which stays unverified in the absence of DNA. The CDR3 consists of 13 residues. CDR1 LGHNT and CDR2 FRNRAP come from the germline V gene.

The V and J genes are TRBV18 and TRBJ2-1; the D call of TRBD1 rests on TCRdb alone, since no DNA is present to check it. The CDR3 is made up of 18 amino acids. The V gene's germline CDR1 is KGHSH and CDR2 LQKENI. Here the CDR3 reads CASSPATGGFYSYNEQFF.

The CDR3 region is CASAELSGANVLTF. This rearrangement joins TRBV11-3 to TRBJ2-6. CDR1 and CDR2 from the germline V gene are SGHNT and YENEEA. The CDR3 has 14 residues.

The J gene is TRBJ2-2, the V gene TRBV29-1; the TCRdb call, TRBD2, lacks DNA for checking. The CDR3 covers 16 residues. Germline V lookup: CDR1 SQVTM, CDR2 ANQGSEA. CDR3 sequence: CSVDGGLAELSGELFF.

The chain combines TRBV20-1 with TRBJ2-7; TCRdb proposes TRBD2, but this gene call is untestable without DNA. Germline-derived CDR1 and CDR2 are DFQATT and SNEGSKA (reference sequence). The CDR3 has 13 amino acids. Here the CDR3 reads CSARGTGTYEQYF.

This chain connects TRBV15 to TRBJ2-7; the D gene TCRdb calls, TRBD2, cannot be checked with no DNA. CDR3 length: 13 residues. Germline V gives CDR1 LNHNV, CDR2 YYDKDF (reference sequence). The CDR3 reads CATSRGGRESQYF.

This chain uses TRBV6-1 with TRBJ2-7. Germline values: CDR1 MNHNS, CDR2 SASEGT. This CDR3 spans 15 amino acids. CDR3 loop: CASSFGVHPSYEQYF.

The chain recombines TRBV5-1 with TRBJ2-2; TCRdb proposes TRBD1, but this gene call is untestable without DNA. This CDR3 region has 14 residues. Germline V lookup: CDR1 SGHRS, CDR2 YFSETQ. CDR3 sequence: CASSFKTGSGELFF.

This chain connects TRBV2 to TRBJ2-1. The germline V gene encodes CDR1 SNHLY and CDR2 FYNNEI. The CDR3 loop spans 13 amino acids. This CDR3 reads CASSEWDYNEQFF.

The chain has TRBV6-6 and TRBJ2-3; TCRdb outputs TRBD1, but without DNA this stays unchecked. This CDR3 is built from 17 residues. Germline V gives CDR1 MNHNY, CDR2 SVGAGI (reference sequence). CDR3 sequence: CASSSLTGGRTTDTQYF.

The CDR3 here is CASSPQPSPGTEAFF. The rearrangement joins TRBV5-1 to TRBJ1-1. Germline assignment: CDR1 SGHRS and CDR2 YFSETQ. The length of the CDR3 is 15 residues.

This chain joins TRBV6-5 and TRBJ2-5. Germline V gene sequence: CDR1 MNHEY, CDR2 SVGAGI. CDR3 length equals 14 residues. The CDR3 loop reads CASSYSDDGETQYF.

This rearrangement joins TRBV18 to TRBJ2-5. CDR3 length equals 13 residues. CDR1 and CDR2 (germline): KGHSH, LQKENI. CDR3 protein: CASSPPSTETQYF.

The CDR3 sequence is CSAGQITNTGELFF. V and J are TRBV29-1 and TRBJ2-2. This CDR3 is built from 14 residues. Germline loops: CDR1 SQVTM, CDR2 ANQGSEA.

J is TRBJ2-2 and V is TRBV7-9; TCRdb outputs TRBD1, but without DNA this stays unchecked. This CDR3 contains 17 residues. Germline loops: CDR1 SEHNR, CDR2 FQNEAQ (reference sequence). CDR3 loop: CASSTPWGGSNTGELFF.

The rearrangement links TRBV5-1 to TRBJ2-1; with no DNA, the TCRdb D assignment of TRBD1 cannot be verified. CDR1 and CDR2 (germline): SGHRS, YFSETQ. This CDR3 region has 16 residues. This CDR3 reads CASSFRMDRQNNEQFF.

The gene calls are TRBV5-1 and TRBJ2-3; lacking DNA, the TRBD2 call made by TCRdb goes unchecked. The CDR3 is 12 amino acids. Looked up from germline, CDR1 is SGHRS and CDR2 is YFSETQ. CDR3 sequence reads: CASSSLRGTQYF. Combining the CDR3 with reference TRBV5-1 and TRBJ2-3 gives the whole variable domain KAGVTQTPRYLIKTRGQQVTLSCSPISGHRSVSWYQQTPGQGLQFLFEYFSETQRNKGNFPGRFSGRQFSNSRSEMNVSTLELGDSALYLCASSSLRGTQYFGPGTRLTVL.

The chain links TRBV12-3 or TRBV12-4 to TRBJ1-1; the TRBD1 assignment by TCRdb is unverifiable without DNA. The CDR3 loop spans 13 amino acids. This CDR3 reads CASSPRTGEKAFF.

The V and J genes are TRBV5-1 and TRBJ2-3. Germline loops: CDR1 SGHRS, CDR2 YFSETQ. The CDR3 extends over 14 amino acids. CDR3 residues: CASRTGLRADTQYF.

V gene TRBV5-1 combines with J gene TRBJ1-6. CDR3 length: 15 amino acids. Germline loops: CDR1 SGHRS, CDR2 YFSETQ. CDR3 loop: CASSLEAIQNSPLHF.

This chain joins TRBV28 and TRBJ1-1; TCRdb's D call, TRBD1, is unchecked because there is no DNA. The CDR3 length is 16 residues. Looked up from germline, CDR1 is MDHEN and CDR2 is SYDVKM. Here the CDR3 reads CASSPPSPGSRTEAFF.

The chain recombines TRBV11-2 with TRBJ2-1. This CDR3 region has 13 residues. Germline V gene data show CDR1 as SGHAT and CDR2 as FQNNGV. The CDR3 protein is CASSSRNYNEQFF. The whole variable domain, remainder taken from reference TRBV11-2 and TRBJ2-1, is EAGVAQSPRYKIIEKRQSVAFWCNPISGHATLYWYQQILGQGPKLLIQFQNNGVVDDSQLPKDRFSAERLKGVDSTLKIQPAKLEDSAVYLCASSSRNYNEQFFGPGTRLTVL.

The chain has TRBV7-2 and TRBJ2-1; the TRBD1 assignment by TCRdb is unverifiable without DNA. Germline CDR1 and CDR2: SGHTA and FQGNSA. This CDR3 contains 15 residues. The CDR3 reads CASSLSRGYYNEQFF.

V and J are TRBV4-1 and TRBJ2-1; TCRdb's assignment of TRBD2 cannot be checked, as there is no DNA. This CDR3 spans 17 amino acids. Germline CDR1 MGHRA, CDR2 YSYEKL. The CDR3 region is CASSQAPRTSGGNEQFF.